These 15 T cell receptor beta chains were all obtained from the same sample, sequenced in a study of T cells in Graves' hyperthyroidism and ophthalmopathy. From RNA transcripts, TCR beta CDR3 regions were amplified. Using the HTBI primer set, a first-round RT-PCR was run on the TCR CDR3. Using its own MiXCR run on the multiplex PCR reads, TCRdb lists one record per CDR3 protein. The table has more than 55,000 distinct CDR3 sequences, about 53% seen once. The sequenced sample consisted of blood. Receptor source: an older woman with Graves' ophthalmopathy.

This clonotype was recorded at least ten times. V is TRBV20-1 and J is TRBJ2-1, with 8 bases that match TRBD1. J was trimmed by 7 bases and V by 5 bases; bases with no gene match: 10. Germline CDR1 DFQATT, CDR2 SNEGSKA (reference sequence). The CDR3 consists of 14 residues. CDR3 protein: CSAEGTYRGNEQFF. CDR3 DNA sequence: TGCAGTGCTGAAGGAACCTACAGGGGGAATGAGCAGTTCTTC.

This clonotype was counted many times. The CDR3 protein is CASSLPQGVTYGYTF. DNA of the CDR3: TGTGCCAGCAGTTTGCCACAGGGGGTGACTTATGGCTACACCTTC. The rearrangement joins TRBV28 to TRBJ1-2, with TRBD1 identical over 8 bases. CDR3 size: 15 residues. J gave up 5 bases and V 3 bases, and 8 bases lay outside the gene matches. Germline values: CDR1 MDHEN, CDR2 SYDVKM.

About this clonotype itself: The junction shows a germline mismatch at one end, possibly a read error. The rearrangement links TRBV19 to TRBJ2-7; no clear D gene. Looked up from germline, CDR1 is LNHDA and CDR2 is SQIVND (reference sequence). This CDR3 contains 13 residues. In DNA form, the CDR3 reads TGTGCCAGTAGTATAGAGAGGACCTACGGGCAGTACTTC. Translated: CASSIERTYGQYF.

This clonotype was seen a single time. Germline is not matched at one junction end, which may reflect a read error. This CDR3 reads CASRTSEGTDTQYF. CDR3 bases: TGTGCCAGTAGGACTAGCGAGGGCACAGACACGCAGTATTTC. The J gene is TRBJ2-3, the V gene TRBV19; TRBD2 aligns across 8 bases. The CDR3 loop spans 14 amino acids. In germline, CDR1 is LNHDA, CDR2 SQIVND (reference sequence).

Ten or more counts support this clonotype. This chain joins TRBV4-1 and TRBJ2-7; D perhaps matches TRBD2 (6 bases). The CDR3 covers 14 residues. Trimming removed 0 bases from V and 2 bases from J, with 8 bases in between. Germline V gene sequence: CDR1 MGHRA, CDR2 YSYEKL. The CDR3 bases are TGCGCCAGCAGCCAAGATCGGAGGGCCTACGAGCAGTACTTC. Encoded protein: CASSQDRRAYEQYF.

The chain links TRBV20-1 to TRBJ2-3, with TRBD1 identical over 10 bases. Germline CDR1 reads DFQATT; CDR2 reads SNEGSKA (reference sequence). Trimming cost V 6 bases and J 1 base; bases outside gene matches: 10. The CDR3 has 16 residues. The CDR3 sequence: CSASDSGTGGTDTQYF. CDR3 nucleotide sequence: TGCAGTGCCAGCGATTCCGGGACAGGGGGCACAGATACGCAGTATTTT.

This clonotype was seen many times. A read error may explain this, as a much larger clone is one base away. This CDR3 is CSARAMARPGAHGYTF. The CDR3 nucleotides are TGCAGTGCTAGAGCCATGGCCCGCCCAGGGGCCCATGGCTACACCTTC. This sequence joins TRBV20-1 and TRBJ1-2; possible D gene TRBD1, 6 bases. Trimming left V 1 base short and J 6 bases short, with 21 bases between. The CDR3 totals 16 residues. Germline CDR1 DFQATT, CDR2 SNEGSKA (reference sequence).

The rearrangement uses TRBV29-1 and TRBJ2-1, with D unresolved. V was trimmed by 7 bases and J by 4 bases, leaving 11 bases between them. The CDR3 is made up of 12 amino acids. Per germline, CDR1 SQVTM and CDR2 ANQGSEA. The CDR3 region is CSALNPYNEQFF. The CDR3 coding sequence is TGCAGCGCTCTGAACCCTTACAATGAGCAGTTCTTC.

This chain connects TRBV7-9 to TRBJ2-3; 9 bases are a match to TRBD2. The J segment lost 2 bases and the V segment lost 5 bases, leaving 8 bases of the junction unmatched. The CDR3 runs to 16 residues. Germline CDR1 reads SEHNR; CDR2 reads FQNEAQ (reference sequence). The CDR3 region has the DNA TGTGCCAGCAGCCTGAGCGGGGGGTTTTCCACAGATACGCAGTATTTT. It codes for CASSLSGGFSTDTQYF.

This clonotype was seen many times. This CDR3 reads CASSQDLEKNTIYF. CDR3 nucleotides: TGTGCCAGCAGCCAAGATCTTGAAAAAAACACCATATATTTT. The V gene is TRBV4-2, the J gene TRBJ1-3; D gene ambiguous. V was cut by 0 bases and J by 6 bases, with 9 bases left in between. The length of the CDR3 is 14 residues. Germline-derived CDR1 and CDR2 are LGHNA and YNFKEQ.

The rearrangement links TRBV20-1 to TRBJ2-1; 14 bases align to TRBD2. The CDR3 length is 19 residues. From germline, CDR1 is DFQATT and CDR2 SNEGSKA (reference sequence). The V segment lost 0 bases and the J segment 0 bases; nucleotides outside the gene matches: 7. In nucleotides, the CDR3 is TGCAGTGCTAGAGATCTAAGACTAGCGGGAGGGATCTCCTACAATGAGCAGTTCTTC. Protein sequence: CSARDLRLAGGISYNEQFF.

In its sample, this clonotype was seen many times. J is TRBJ1-2 and V is TRBV28; 7 bases align to TRBD1. The CDR3 loop spans 14 amino acids. The germline CDR1 and CDR2 sequences are MDHEN and SYDVKM. The junction had 12 bases not matched to a gene; V was cut back by 6 bases and J by 8 bases. CDR3 sequence: CASSPGQAHWGYTF. CDR3 nucleotide sequence: TGTGCCAGCAGCCCAGGACAGGCGCATTGGGGCTACACCTTC.

This clonotype was observed at least ten times. V usage is TRBV7-6 and J usage is TRBJ2-5, with D tentatively TRBD2 (5 bases). Germline V gene lookup returns CDR1 SGHVS and CDR2 FNYEAQ. This CDR3 has 12 amino acids. V was clipped by 4 bases and J by 5 bases, with 8 bases between them. The DNA of the CDR3 is TGTGCCAGCAGCTCGGACTGGGAGACCCAGTACTTC. Translated, it gives CASSSDWETQYF.

The sample holds many counts of this clonotype. V gene TRBV11-2 combines with J gene TRBJ2-3; D call uncertain. Germline lookup yields CDR1 SGHAT and CDR2 FQNNGV. Trimming removed 1 base at V and 2 bases at J, with 10 bases between. CDR3 length: 15 residues. As DNA, the CDR3 is TGTGCCAGCAGCTTAGTCGGTAGCTTCACAGATACGCAGTATTTT. Residues: CASSLVGSFTDTQYF.

This clonotype was detected ten times or more. The V gene is TRBV5-8, the J gene TRBJ2-7; 8 nucleotides align to TRBD1. Germline assignment: CDR1 SGHTS and CDR2 YDEGEE. The CDR3 is 14 amino acids. The trim removed 2 bases at V and 4 bases at J, leaving 5 bases unmatched. The CDR3 sequence: CASSLRQGHYEQYF. Here the CDR3 DNA reads TGTGCCAGCAGCTTACGACAGGGGCATTACGAGCAGTACTTC.